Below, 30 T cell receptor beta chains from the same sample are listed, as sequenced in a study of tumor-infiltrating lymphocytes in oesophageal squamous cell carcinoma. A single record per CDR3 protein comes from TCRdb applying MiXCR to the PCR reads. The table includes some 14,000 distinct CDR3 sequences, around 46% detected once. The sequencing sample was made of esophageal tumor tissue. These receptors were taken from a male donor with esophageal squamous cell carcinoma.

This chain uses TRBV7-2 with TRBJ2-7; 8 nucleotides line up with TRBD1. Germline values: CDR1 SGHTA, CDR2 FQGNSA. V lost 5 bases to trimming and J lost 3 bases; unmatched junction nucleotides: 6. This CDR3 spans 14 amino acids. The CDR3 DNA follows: TGTGCCAGCAGCGCCGCGGGACAGGACTACGAGCAGTACTTC. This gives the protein CASSAAGQDYEQYF. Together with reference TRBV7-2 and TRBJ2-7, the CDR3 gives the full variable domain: GAGVSQSPSNKVTEKGKDVELRCDPISGHTALYWYRQSLGQGLEFLIYFQGNSAPDKSGLPSDRFSAERTGGSVSTLTIQRTQQEDSAVYLCASSAAGQDYEQYFGPGTRLTVT.

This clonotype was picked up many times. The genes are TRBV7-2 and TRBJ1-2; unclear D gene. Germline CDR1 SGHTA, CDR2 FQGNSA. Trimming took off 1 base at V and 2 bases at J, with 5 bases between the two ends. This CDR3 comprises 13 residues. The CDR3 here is CASSLGGNYGYTF. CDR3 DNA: TGTGCCAGCAGCTTAGGCGGAAACTATGGCTACACCTTC.

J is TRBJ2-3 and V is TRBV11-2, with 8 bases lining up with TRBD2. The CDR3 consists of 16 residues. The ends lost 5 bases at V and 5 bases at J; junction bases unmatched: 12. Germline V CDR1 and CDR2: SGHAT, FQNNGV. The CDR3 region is CASSAGTSGGGDTQYF. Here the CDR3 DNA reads TGTGCCAGCAGCGCGGGGACCAGCGGGGGCGGAGATACGCAGTATTTT.

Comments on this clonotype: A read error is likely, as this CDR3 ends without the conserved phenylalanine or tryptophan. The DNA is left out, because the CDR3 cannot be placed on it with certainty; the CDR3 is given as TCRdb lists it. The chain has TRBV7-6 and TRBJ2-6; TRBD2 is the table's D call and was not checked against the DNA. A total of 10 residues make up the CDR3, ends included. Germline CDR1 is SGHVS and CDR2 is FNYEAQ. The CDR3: CASSLGWLAG.

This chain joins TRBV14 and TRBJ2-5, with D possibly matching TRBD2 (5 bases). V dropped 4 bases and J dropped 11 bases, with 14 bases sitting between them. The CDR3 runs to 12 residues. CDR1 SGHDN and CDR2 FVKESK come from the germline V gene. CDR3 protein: CASSPAATEQYF. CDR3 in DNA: TGTGCCAGCAGCCCAGCGGCAACGGAGCAGTACTTC.

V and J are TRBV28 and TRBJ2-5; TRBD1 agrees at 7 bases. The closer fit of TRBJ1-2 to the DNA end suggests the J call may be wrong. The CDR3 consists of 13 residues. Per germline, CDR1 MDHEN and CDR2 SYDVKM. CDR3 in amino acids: CASRIGTVYGYTF. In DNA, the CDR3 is TGTGCCAGCAGGATTGGGACAGTCTATGGCTACACCTTC.

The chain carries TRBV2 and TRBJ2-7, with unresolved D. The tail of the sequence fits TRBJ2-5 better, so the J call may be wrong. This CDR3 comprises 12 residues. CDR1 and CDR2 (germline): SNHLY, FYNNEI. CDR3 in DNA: TGTGCCAGCAGCCAAAACCAAGAGACCCAGTACTTC. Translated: CASSQNQETQYF.

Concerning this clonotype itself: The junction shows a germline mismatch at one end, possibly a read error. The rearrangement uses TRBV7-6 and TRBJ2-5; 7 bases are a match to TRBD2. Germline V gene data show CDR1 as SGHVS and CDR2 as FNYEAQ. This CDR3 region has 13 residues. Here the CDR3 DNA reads TGTGCTAGCAGCTCCGGACTAGTAGAGACCCAGTACTTC. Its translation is CASSSGLVETQYF.

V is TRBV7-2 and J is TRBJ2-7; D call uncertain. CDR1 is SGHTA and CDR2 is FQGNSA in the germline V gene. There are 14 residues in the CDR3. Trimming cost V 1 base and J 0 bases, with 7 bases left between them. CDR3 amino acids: CASSLVVFSYEQYF. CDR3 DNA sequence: TGTGCCAGCAGCTTAGTTGTTTTCTCCTACGAGCAGTACTTC. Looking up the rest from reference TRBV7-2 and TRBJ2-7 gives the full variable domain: GAGVSQSPSNKVTEKGKDVELRCDPISGHTALYWYRQSLGQGLEFLIYFQGNSAPDKSGLPSDRFSAERTGGSVSTLTIQRTQQEDSAVYLCASSLVVFSYEQYFGPGTRLTVT.

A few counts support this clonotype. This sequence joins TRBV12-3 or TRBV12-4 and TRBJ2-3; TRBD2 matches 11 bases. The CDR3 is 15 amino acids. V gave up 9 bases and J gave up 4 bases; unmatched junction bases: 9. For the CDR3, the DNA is TGTGCCAGTATGGGGCTAGCGGGAGGAGCAGATACGCAGTATTTT. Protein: CASMGLAGGADTQYF.

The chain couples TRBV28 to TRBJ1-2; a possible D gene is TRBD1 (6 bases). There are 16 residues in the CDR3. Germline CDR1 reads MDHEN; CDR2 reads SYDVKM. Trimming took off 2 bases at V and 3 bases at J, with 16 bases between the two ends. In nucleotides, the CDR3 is TGTGCCAGCAGTTTAGGCTCCCGGGGGCAGTACTATGGCTACACCTTC. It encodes CASSLGSRGQYYGYTF.

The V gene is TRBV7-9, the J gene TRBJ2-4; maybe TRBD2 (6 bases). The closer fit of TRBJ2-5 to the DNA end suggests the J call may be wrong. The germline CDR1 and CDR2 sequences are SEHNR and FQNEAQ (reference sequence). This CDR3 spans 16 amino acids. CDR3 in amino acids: CASSPTGGRGKETQYF. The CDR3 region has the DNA TGTGCCAGCAGCCCCACCGGGGGACGAGGCAAAGAGACCCAGTACTTC.

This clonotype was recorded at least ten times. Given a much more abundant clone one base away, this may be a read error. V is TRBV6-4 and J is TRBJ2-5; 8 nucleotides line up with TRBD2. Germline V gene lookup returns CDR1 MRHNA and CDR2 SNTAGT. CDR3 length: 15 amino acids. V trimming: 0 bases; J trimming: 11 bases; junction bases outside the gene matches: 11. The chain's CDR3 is CASSDSTGGPVEQYF. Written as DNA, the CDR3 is TGTGCCAGCAGTGACTCAACGGGAGGGCCGGTTGAGCAGTACTTC.

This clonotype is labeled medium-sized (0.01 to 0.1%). In DNA form, the CDR3 reads TGTGCCAGCAGTTTAGGGTCTGAGCAGTTCTTC. Translation: CASSLGSEQFF. The chain carries TRBV28 and TRBJ2-1; D unresolved. The V end was cut by 2 bases, the J end by 9 bases, with 5 bases between. Germline values: CDR1 MDHEN, CDR2 SYDVKM. This CDR3 is built from 11 residues.

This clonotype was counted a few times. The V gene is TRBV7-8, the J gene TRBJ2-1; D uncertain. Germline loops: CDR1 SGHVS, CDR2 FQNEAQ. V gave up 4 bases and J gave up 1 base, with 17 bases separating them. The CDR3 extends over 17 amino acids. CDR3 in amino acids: CASSYLAQHGSYNEQFF. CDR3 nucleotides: TGTGCCAGCAGCTATCTGGCCCAACATGGTTCCTACAATGAGCAGTTCTTC.

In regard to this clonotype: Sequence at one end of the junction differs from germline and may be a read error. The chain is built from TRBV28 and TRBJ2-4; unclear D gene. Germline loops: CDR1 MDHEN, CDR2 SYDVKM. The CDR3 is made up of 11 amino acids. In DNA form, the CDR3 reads TGTGCCAGCAGTTTTAAATCGTCAACGGACTTC. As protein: CASSFKSSTDF.

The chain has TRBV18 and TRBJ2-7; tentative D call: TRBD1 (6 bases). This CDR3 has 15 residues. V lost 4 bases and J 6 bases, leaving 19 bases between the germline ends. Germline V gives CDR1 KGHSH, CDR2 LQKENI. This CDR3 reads CASSREAGETCEQYF. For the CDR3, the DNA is TGTGCCAGCTCACGAGAGGCAGGGGAGACCTGCGAGCAGTACTTC.

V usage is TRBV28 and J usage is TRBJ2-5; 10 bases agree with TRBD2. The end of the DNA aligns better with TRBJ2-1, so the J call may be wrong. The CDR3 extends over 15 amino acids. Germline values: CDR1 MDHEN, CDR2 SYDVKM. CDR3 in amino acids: CASTAGLADYNEQFF. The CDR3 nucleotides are TGTGCCAGCACCGCAGGACTAGCGGATTACAATGAGCAGTTCTTC.

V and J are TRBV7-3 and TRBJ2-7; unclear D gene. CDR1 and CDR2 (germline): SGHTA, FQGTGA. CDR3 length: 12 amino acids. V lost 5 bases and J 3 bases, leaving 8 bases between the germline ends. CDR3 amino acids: CASSRSFYEQYF. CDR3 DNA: TGTGCCAGCAGCCGCAGTTTCTACGAGCAGTACTTC.

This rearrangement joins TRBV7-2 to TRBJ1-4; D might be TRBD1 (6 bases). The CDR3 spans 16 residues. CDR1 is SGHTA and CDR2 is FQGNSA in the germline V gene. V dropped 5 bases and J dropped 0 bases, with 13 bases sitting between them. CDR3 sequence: CASSQGTFATNEKLFF. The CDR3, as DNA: TGTGCCAGCAGCCAAGGGACATTTGCAACTAATGAAAAACTGTTTTTT. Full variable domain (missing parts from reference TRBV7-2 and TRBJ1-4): GAGVSQSPSNKVTEKGKDVELRCDPISGHTALYWYRQSLGQGLEFLIYFQGNSAPDKSGLPSDRFSAERTGGSVSTLTIQRTQQEDSAVYLCASSQGTFATNEKLFFGSGTQLSVL.

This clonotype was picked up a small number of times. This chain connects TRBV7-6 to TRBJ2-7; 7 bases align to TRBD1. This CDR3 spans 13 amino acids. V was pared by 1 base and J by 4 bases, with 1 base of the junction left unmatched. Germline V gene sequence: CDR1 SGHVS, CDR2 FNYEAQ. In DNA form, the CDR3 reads TGTGCCAGCAGCTTAGGGGACAGATACGAGCAGTACTTC. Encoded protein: CASSLGDRYEQYF.

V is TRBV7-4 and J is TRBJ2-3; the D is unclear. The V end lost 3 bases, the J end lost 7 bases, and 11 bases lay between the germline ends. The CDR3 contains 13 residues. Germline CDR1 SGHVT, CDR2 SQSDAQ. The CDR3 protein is CASSFPVQNTQYF. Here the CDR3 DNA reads TGTGCCAGCAGCTTTCCCGTTCAGAATACGCAGTATTTT.

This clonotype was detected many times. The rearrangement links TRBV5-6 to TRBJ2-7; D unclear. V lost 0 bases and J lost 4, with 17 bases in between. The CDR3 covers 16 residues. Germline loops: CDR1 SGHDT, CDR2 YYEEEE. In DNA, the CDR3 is TGTGCCAGCAGCTTGGGTCCCGGAAGGTTCCCTTACGAGCAGTACTTC. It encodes CASSLGPGRFPYEQYF.

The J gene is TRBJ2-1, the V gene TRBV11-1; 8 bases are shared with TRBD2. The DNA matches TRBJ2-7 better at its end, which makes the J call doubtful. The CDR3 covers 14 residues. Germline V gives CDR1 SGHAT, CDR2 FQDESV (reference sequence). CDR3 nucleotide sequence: TGTGCCAGCAGCACCTCGGGAGGGTGGTACGAGCAGTACTTC. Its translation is CASSTSGGWYEQYF.

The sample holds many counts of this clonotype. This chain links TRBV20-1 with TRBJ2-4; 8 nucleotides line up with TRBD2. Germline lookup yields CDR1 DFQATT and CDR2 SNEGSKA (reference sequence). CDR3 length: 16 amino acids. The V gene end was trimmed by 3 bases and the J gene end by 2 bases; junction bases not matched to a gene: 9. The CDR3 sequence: CSARARAGGTKNIQYF. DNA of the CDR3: TGCAGTGCTAGGGCTCGGGCGGGAGGTACCAAAAACATTCAGTACTTC.

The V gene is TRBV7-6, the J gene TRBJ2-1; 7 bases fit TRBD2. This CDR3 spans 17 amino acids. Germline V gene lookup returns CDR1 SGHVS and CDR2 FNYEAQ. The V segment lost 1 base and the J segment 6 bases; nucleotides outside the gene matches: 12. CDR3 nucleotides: TGTGCCAGCAGCTTAGTAGGGACGACTAGCAGGTTCAATGAGCAGTTCTTC. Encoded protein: CASSLVGTTSRFNEQFF.

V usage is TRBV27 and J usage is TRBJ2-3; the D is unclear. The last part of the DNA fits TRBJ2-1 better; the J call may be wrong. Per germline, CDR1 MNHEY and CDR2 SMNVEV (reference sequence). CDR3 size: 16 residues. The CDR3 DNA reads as TGTGCCAGCAGTTTACGGGCCTCGCGCTCCTACAATGAGCAGTTCTTC. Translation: CASSLRASRSYNEQFF.

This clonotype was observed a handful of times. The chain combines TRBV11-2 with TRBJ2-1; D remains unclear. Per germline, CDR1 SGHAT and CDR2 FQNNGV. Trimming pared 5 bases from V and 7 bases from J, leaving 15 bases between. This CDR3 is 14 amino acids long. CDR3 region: CASSRVQRVNEQFF. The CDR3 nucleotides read TGTGCCAGCAGCCGAGTTCAACGGGTTAATGAGCAGTTCTTC.

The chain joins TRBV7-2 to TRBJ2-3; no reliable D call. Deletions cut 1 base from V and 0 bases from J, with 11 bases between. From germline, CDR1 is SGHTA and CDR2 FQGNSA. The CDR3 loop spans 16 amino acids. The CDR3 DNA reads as TGTGCCAGCAGCTTAGATGTTGTGTCTAGCACAGATACGCAGTATTTT. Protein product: CASSLDVVSSTDTQYF.

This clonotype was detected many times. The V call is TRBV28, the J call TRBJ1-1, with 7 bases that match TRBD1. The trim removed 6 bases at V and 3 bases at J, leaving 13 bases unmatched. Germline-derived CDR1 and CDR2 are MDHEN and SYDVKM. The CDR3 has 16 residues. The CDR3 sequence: CASSPTGRGPYTEAFF. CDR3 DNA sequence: TGTGCCAGCAGCCCCACCGGGAGGGGGCCATACACTGAAGCTTTCTTT.